These 24 T cell receptor beta chains share one sample of origin, sequenced in a study of identical twins. TCRdb used MiXCR to reprocess the 5' RACE reads, holding one entry per CDR3 protein. The sample comprises roughly 150,000 distinct CDR3 sequences, approximately 4% of which are singletons, and more than 7% rests with the top ten. Source material: memory T cells sorted from blood. The receptors originated from a man between 18 and 29 years old in good health.

This clonotype was recorded at least ten times. The chain couples TRBV15 to TRBJ2-3; 10 positions agree with TRBD2. This CDR3 comprises 15 residues. CDR1 is LNHNV, CDR2 YYDKDF, per germline (reference sequence). Unmatched junction bases numbered 1, after V lost 2 bases and J lost 2 bases. DNA of the CDR3: TGTGCCACCAGCAGAAGCGGGGGGGCCACAGATACGCAGTATTTT. Its protein is CATSRSGGATDTQYF.

At least ten counts were recorded for this clonotype. The chain carries TRBV4-1 and TRBJ2-2; D gene ambiguous. This CDR3 is 13 amino acids long. Germline V gene lookup returns CDR1 MGHRA and CDR2 YSYEKL. Deletions cut 4 bases from V and 6 bases from J, with 9 bases between. The CDR3 here is CASSPRLAGELFF. The CDR3 DNA reads TGCGCCAGCAGCCCGCGGTTAGCCGGGGAGCTGTTTTTT.

This clonotype was observed at least ten times. The V call is TRBV5-1, the J call TRBJ2-3, with 13 nucleotides matching TRBD2. Germline-derived CDR1 and CDR2 are SGHRS and YFSETQ. V trimming: 5 bases; J trimming: 2 bases; junction bases outside the gene matches: 8. The CDR3 loop spans 17 amino acids. CDR3 amino acids: CASRSGLAGTSTDTQYF. In DNA form, the CDR3 reads TGCGCCAGCAGGTCGGGACTAGCGGGGACCTCCACAGATACGCAGTATTTT.

This rearrangement joins TRBV28 to TRBJ1-1, with D perhaps TRBD1 (5 bases). The V gene lost 6 bases and the J gene lost 6 bases, with 17 bases spanning the gap. Germline V gene data show CDR1 as MDHEN and CDR2 as SYDVKM. This CDR3 has 14 amino acids. The CDR3 DNA is TGTGCCAGCAGCCTTCGACAGATGGGCGCTGAAGCTTTCTTT. The encoded protein is CASSLRQMGAEAFF.

This clonotype was detected ten times or more. The chain employs TRBV5-1 and TRBJ2-7, with D perhaps matching TRBD2 (6 bases). V was clipped by 5 bases and J by 4 bases, with 16 bases between them. CDR1 SGHRS and CDR2 YFSETQ come from the germline V gene. This CDR3 has 14 residues. The CDR3 bases are TGCGCCAGCAGGGTCGGGACTGGGGAATACGAGCAGTACTTC. As protein: CASRVGTGEYEQYF.

This clonotype was detected many times. The J gene is TRBJ2-1, the V gene TRBV5-1, with TRBD2 as a possible D gene (6 bases). The CDR3 extends over 11 amino acids. V was pared by 5 bases and J by 9 bases, with 9 bases between. Germline lookup yields CDR1 SGHRS and CDR2 YFSETQ. CDR3 amino acids: CASRTSLEQFF. CDR3 nucleotides: TGCGCCAGCAGGACTAGTCTTGAGCAGTTCTTC. The whole variable domain, remainder taken from reference TRBV5-1 and TRBJ2-1, is KAGVTQTPRYLIKTRGQQVTLSCSPISGHRSVSWYQQTPGQGLQFLFEYFSETQRNKGNFPGRFSGRQFSNSRSEMNVSTLELGDSALYLCASRTSLEQFFGPGTRLTVL.

This clonotype was seen ten or more times. J is TRBJ2-1 and V is TRBV2; possibly TRBD2 for D (5 bases). Deletions cut 7 bases from V and 8 bases from J, with 15 bases between. The CDR3 contains 13 residues. In germline, CDR1 is SNHLY, CDR2 FYNNEI. The CDR3 spells CASNPLLRDEQFF. The CDR3 nucleotides are TGTGCCAGCAATCCCCTCCTGAGGGATGAGCAGTTCTTC.

This clonotype was picked up many times. The J gene is TRBJ1-2, the V gene TRBV5-6; no reliable D call. Germline CDR1 is SGHDT and CDR2 is YYEEEE. The CDR3 contains 13 residues. Between the trimmed V and J ends, which lost 6 bases and 2 bases, there was a span of 11 bases. This CDR3 reads CASTVDRNYGYTF. The CDR3 DNA reads TGTGCCAGCACCGTGGACCGAAACTATGGCTACACCTTC. Together with reference TRBV5-6 and TRBJ1-2, the CDR3 gives the full variable domain: DAGVTQSPTHLIKTRGQQVTLRCSPKSGHDTVSWYQQALGQGPQFIFQYYEEEERQRGNFPDRFSGHQFPNYSSELNVNALLLGDSALYLCASTVDRNYGYTFGSGTRLTVV.

This clonotype came up many times. The chain employs TRBV3-1 and TRBJ2-1, with 7 bases that match TRBD2. The J segment lost 7 bases and the V segment lost 2 bases, leaving 5 bases of the junction unmatched. This CDR3 has 14 residues. Germline CDR1 and CDR2: LGHDT and YNNKEL (reference sequence). Written as DNA, the CDR3 is TGTGCCAGCAGCCAATCAGGACTAGGTAATGAGCAGTTCTTC. It yields the protein CASSQSGLGNEQFF.

This clonotype has a count of ten or more. The chain recombines TRBV12-3 or TRBV12-4 with TRBJ1-5; no definite D call. This CDR3 is 19 amino acids long. V lost 0 bases and J 3 bases, leaving 21 bases between the germline ends. The CDR3 region has the DNA TGTGCCAGCAGTTTAGCGGCCCCCTTACAAGAGCTGCTCAATCAGCCCCAGCATTTT. This gives the protein CASSLAAPLQELLNQPQHF.

This clonotype showed up just a few times. The rearrangement links TRBV6-4 to TRBJ2-7; tentatively, D is TRBD2 (5 bases). The CDR3 is 11 residues long. CDR1 and CDR2 (germline): MRHNA, SNTAGT. CDR3 sequence reads: CASSDSEERYV. The CDR3 DNA is TGTGCCAGCAGTGACTCGGAGGAGCGGTACGTC.

This clonotype was detected ten times or more. The V call is TRBV6-1, the J call TRBJ2-7, with 7 bases fitting TRBD2. This CDR3 comprises 14 residues. Germline V lookup: CDR1 MNHNS, CDR2 SASEGT. With 5 bases clipped from V and 3 bases from J, the junction kept 7 bases outside the gene matches. CDR3 bases: TGTGCCAGCAGTCAAGGACTAGGTGGCTACGAGCAGTACGTC. It encodes CASSQGLGGYEQYV.

This clonotype was detected many times. The chain couples TRBV20-1 to TRBJ1-1, with a weak D call TRBD1 (5 bases). V lost 0 bases, J lost 9 bases, and 17 bases lay in between. CDR3 length: 14 amino acids. Germline V gene lookup returns CDR1 DFQATT and CDR2 SNEGSKA (reference sequence). The CDR3: CSARDPSGPGKAFF. The CDR3 DNA reads TGCAGTGCTAGAGACCCTTCGGGACCCGGAAAAGCTTTCTTT.

This clonotype has a count of ten or more. The genes are TRBV5-1 and TRBJ2-1; 8 nucleotides match TRBD2. CDR3 length: 17 residues. The V gene end was trimmed by 2 bases and the J gene end by 9 bases; junction bases not matched to a gene: 16. Germline CDR1 SGHRS, CDR2 YFSETQ. CDR3 in amino acids: CASSFRSGNAFLGEQFF. CDR3 bases: TGCGCCAGCAGCTTCCGTAGCGGGAACGCCTTCCTCGGTGAGCAGTTCTTC.

At least ten counts were recorded for this clonotype. The rearrangement joins TRBV18 to TRBJ1-1, with TRBD1 as a possible D gene (5 bases). The CDR3 spans 13 residues. Germline assignment: CDR1 KGHSH and CDR2 LQKENI. Deletions cut 2 bases from V and 2 bases from J, with 6 bases between. CDR3 sequence: CASSPDSNTEAFF. CDR3 coding DNA: TGTGCCAGCTCACCAGACAGCAACACTGAAGCTTTCTTT.

This clonotype was detected ten times or more. This rearrangement joins TRBV6-1 to TRBJ2-1; 13 bases match TRBD2. Germline V gene data show CDR1 as MNHNS and CDR2 as SASEGT. The CDR3 contains 16 residues. V gave up 5 bases and J gave up 1 base; unmatched junction bases: 2. As DNA, the CDR3 is TGTGCCAGCAGTAAACTAGCGGGAGGGTCCTACAATGAGCAGTTCTTC. This translates into CASSKLAGGSYNEQFF.

This clonotype was seen repeatedly, ten times or more. The chain is built from TRBV29-1 and TRBJ2-5; perhaps TRBD1 as D (6 bases). This CDR3 contains 13 residues. Germline V lookup: CDR1 SQVTM, CDR2 ANQGSEA. V lost 0 bases to trimming and J lost 2 bases, with 7 bases between them. CDR3 sequence reads: CSVEDGQQETQYF. CDR3 in DNA: TGCAGCGTTGAAGATGGACAGCAAGAGACCCAGTACTTC.

The sample holds many counts of this clonotype. V gene TRBV4-1 combines with J gene TRBJ2-3; D gene uncertain. The V gene's germline CDR1 is MGHRA and CDR2 YSYEKL. V was cut by 1 base and J by 6 bases, with 14 bases left in between. The CDR3 sequence is 15 residues long. The CDR3 nucleotides read TGCGCCAGCAGCCAAGGGCAACTAAGTAAGGATACGCAGTATTTT. Its protein is CASSQGQLSKDTQYF.

The table lists this clonotype with many counts. The rearrangement joins TRBV20-1 to TRBJ1-2; weak D call: TRBD1 (5 bases). V was pared by 0 bases and J by 5 bases, with 10 bases between. CDR1 and CDR2 (germline): DFQATT, SNEGSKA (reference sequence). The CDR3 covers 13 residues. CDR3 DNA: TGCAGTGCTAGAGATCCCGGGGGATATGGCTACACCTTC. Amino acids: CSARDPGGYGYTF.

This clonotype was seen repeatedly, ten times or more. The chain recombines TRBV20-1 with TRBJ2-3; 7 bases are shared with TRBD2. From germline, CDR1 is DFQATT and CDR2 SNEGSKA (reference sequence). V gave up 2 bases and J gave up 2 bases; unmatched junction bases: 7. The CDR3 covers 15 residues. For the CDR3, the DNA is TGCAGTGCTAGACCTTCTAGCGGCATCACAGATACGCAGTATTTT. This gives the protein CSARPSSGITDTQYF.

This clonotype has at least ten counts. This sequence joins TRBV20-1 and TRBJ1-5; no reliable D call. Trimming pared 1 base from V and 2 bases from J, leaving 9 bases between. Germline assignment: CDR1 DFQATT and CDR2 SNEGSKA (reference sequence). This CDR3 is 14 amino acids long. CDR3 bases: TGCAGTGCTAGAGGCCCGGACCGCAATCAGCCCCAGCATTTT. It is translated as CSARGPDRNQPQHF.

This clonotype was detected ten times or more. The V and J genes are TRBV20-1 and TRBJ2-3; 9 bases are a match to TRBD2. Germline V lookup: CDR1 DFQATT, CDR2 SNEGSKA (reference sequence). Trimming cost V 6 bases and J 8 bases; bases outside gene matches: 6. CDR3 length equals 12 residues. CDR3 sequence reads: CSANSGSRTQYF. CDR3 nucleotide sequence: TGCAGTGCAAATAGCGGGAGCCGTACGCAGTATTTT.

This clonotype was counted many times. The CDR3 sequence is CASSLRLAGQETQYF. The CDR3 coding sequence is TGTGCCAGCAGTCTAAGACTAGCGGGACAAGAGACCCAGTACTTC. The genes are TRBV12-3 or TRBV12-4 and TRBJ2-5, with 11 bases that match TRBD2. The CDR3 consists of 15 residues. Germline trimming cut 5 bases from V and 2 bases from J; bases unmatched to any gene: 4.

This clonotype was recorded many times. The chain links TRBV7-6 to TRBJ2-1; 7 positions match TRBD1. V lost 5 bases to trimming and J lost 4 bases; unmatched junction nucleotides: 14. The CDR3 covers 17 residues. Germline V CDR1 and CDR2: SGHVS, FNYEAQ. As DNA, the CDR3 is TGTGCCAGCAGCCCCCGGAACCGGGACAGAACATACAATGAGCAGTTCTTC. Translating gives CASSPRNRDRTYNEQFF.